This T cell receptor beta chain is drawn from a study of blood T cell repertoires in COVID-19. Trimming left V 5 bases short and J 2 bases short, with 8 bases between. The germline V gene encodes CDR1 SGHNT and CDR2 YYREEE (reference sequence). The CDR3 covers 13 residues. This clone was seen a single time. Here immunoSEQ multiplex PCR was the method, and the copy in TCRdb shows in-frame clones only, minus some. The sample shows tens of thousands of clones, under 95% of them seen only once. This sequence originates from a man aged 50 or older with acute or convalescent COVID-19. Sequenced sample: peripheral blood. The V call is TRBV5-4, the J call TRBJ1-3, with D possibly matching TRBD1 (6 bases). The CDR3 protein is CASSNRAGNTIYF. The CDR3 DNA sequence: TGTGCCAGCAGTAACAGGGCTGGAAACACCATATATTTT.